A selection of T cell receptor beta chains follows, all from one sample in a study of cytomegalovirus exposure and HLA in healthy donors. The repertoire was sequenced with immunoSEQ multiplex PCR; TCRdb's copy has only in-frame clones and lacks some. The table lists more than 85,000 clones, 73% of them singletons. Sequencing was carried out using PBMCs. The receptor set was obtained from a man aged 40-55 years in good health and CMV-seronegative. Each CDR3 is given with its conserved first and last residue. The D gene is left open where the match is weak. Rows give clone size only sometimes, using once, few, many, or a class for an expanded clone.

abundance,d_gene,j_gene,v_gene,CDR3aa,CDR3nt
once,-,TRBJ2-3,TRBV2,CASSERSLPGDKYF,TGTGCCAGCAGTGAAAGAAGCCTTCCTGGAGATAAGTATTTT
-,-,TRBJ1-1,TRBV5-1,CASSLNREMNTEAFF,TGCGCCAGCAGCTTGAATCGGGAGATGAACACTGAAGCTTTCTTT
-,-,TRBJ2-5,TRBV21-1,CASSKLDRLQETQYF,TGTGCCAGCAGCAAATTGGACAGGTTGCAAGAGACCCAGTACTTC
once,-,TRBJ1-5,TRBV25-1,CASSVGQSNQPQHF,TGTGCCAGCAGTGTCGGACAGAGCAATCAGCCCCAGCATTTT
few,TRBD1,TRBJ1-3,TRBV13,CASSRRDRGAGNTIYF,TGTGCCAGCAGCCGCCGGGACAGGGGGGCTGGAAACACCATATATTTT
-,-,TRBJ2-7,TRBV5-1,CASSLVHNFQGNPTYEQYF,TGCGCCAGCAGCTTGGTACACAACTTCCAGGGGAACCCAACCTACGAGCAGTACTTC
-,TRBD1,TRBJ1-5,TRBV19,CASTPPGTGGAGGQPQHF,TGTGCCAGTACCCCCCCCGGGACAGGGGGCGCGGGTGGACAGCCCCAGCATTTT
-,-,TRBJ2-5,TRBV9,CASSVGMSGGRGETQYF,TGTGCCAGCAGCGTAGGGATGTCGGGGGGCCGAGGGGAGACCCAGTACTTC
-,-,TRBJ1-5,TRBV19,CASSDTNNQPQHF,TGTGCCAGTAGTGACACCAATAATCAGCCCCAGCATTTT
-,-,TRBJ1-2,TRBV6-1,CASSEWGSAGLF,TGTGCCAGCAGTGAATGGGGGTCGGCGGGACTTTTC
-,-,TRBJ1-1,TRBV19,CASSGAMNTEAFF,TGTGCCAGTAGTGGGGCGATGAACACTGAAGCTTTCTTT
-,-,TRBJ1-1,TRBV29-1,CSVEDHFRLRNTEAFF,TGCAGCGTTGAAGATCATTTTCGGTTACGGAACACTGAAGCTTTCTTT
-,TRBD2,TRBJ2-5,TRBV4-1,CASSQVRGDEETQYF,TGCGCCAGCAGCCAAGTTCGGGGGGACGAAGAGACCCAGTACTTC
-,-,TRBJ2-7,TRBV15,CATSRESAGARYEQYF,TGTGCCACCAGCAGAGAGTCGGCAGGGGCGCGGTACGAGCAGTACTTC
-,-,TRBJ1-1,TRBV9,CASSVGQENTEAFF,TGTGCCAGCAGCGTAGGACAGGAGAACACTGAAGCTTTCTTT
-,-,TRBJ2-1,TRBV30,CAGRQLGSYNEQFF,TGTGCCGGAAGACAACTAGGGTCCTACAATGAGCAGTTCTTC
-,-,TRBJ2-1,TRBV29-1,CSVAGLGGLRNEQFF,TGCAGCGTTGCGGGCCTTGGGGGGTTACGGAATGAGCAGTTCTTC
-,-,TRBJ1-1,TRBV6-1,CASSEEEMEGANTEAFF,TGTGCCAGCAGTGAAGAAGAAATGGAGGGAGCGAACACTGAAGCTTTCTTT
-,-,TRBJ1-5,TRBV27,CASSLSSNQPQHF,TGTGCCAGCAGTTTATCCTCGAATCAGCCCCAGCATTTT
-,-,TRBJ2-1,TRBV29-1,CSVARGEEYNEQFF,TGCAGCGTTGCTCGAGGTGAGGAATACAATGAGCAGTTCTTC
once,TRBD1,TRBJ1-6,TRBV5-1,CASSLVRGPGSPLHF,TGCGCCAGCAGCTTGGTCAGGGGGCCCGGTTCACCCCTCCACTTT
-,TRBD1,TRBJ1-1,TRBV14,CASSQVQGAVTEAFF,TGTGCCAGCAGCCAAGTGCAGGGGGCCGTCACTGAAGCTTTCTTT
-,-,TRBJ1-3,TRBV9,CASSSDVSSGNTIYF,TGTGCCAGCAGCAGCGACGTCAGCTCTGGAAACACCATATATTTT
-,-,TRBJ2-3,TRBV5-6,CASSLERGGGTDTQYF,TGTGCCAGCAGCTTGGAAAGGGGTGGGGGCACAGATACGCAGTATTTT
few,TRBD1,TRBJ2-2,TRBV11-3,CASSSGQGGFANTGELFF,TGTGCCAGCAGCTCTGGACAGGGCGGGTTCGCGAACACCGGGGAGCTGTTTTTT
-,-,TRBJ1-5,TRBV2,CASSLGRVNQPQHF,TGTGCCAGCAGTCTTGGCAGGGTCAATCAGCCCCAGCATTTT
-,-,TRBJ2-3,TRBV5-1,CASSDRAGDTQYF,TGCGCCAGCAGCGACCGAGCGGGAGATACGCAGTATTTT
-,TRBD1,TRBJ1-1,TRBV4-3,CASSHAGTGTEAFF,TGCGCCAGCAGCCACGCCGGGACAGGGACTGAAGCTTTCTTT
-,TRBD1,TRBJ1-4,TRBV7-9,CASSLGGGLYEKLFF,TGTGCCAGCAGCTTAGGAGGGGGCCTTTATGAAAAACTGTTTTTT
few,TRBD1,TRBJ1-2,TRBV11-2,CASSSLRTGATPNYGYTF,TGTGCCAGCAGCTCACTCCGGACAGGGGCCACCCCCAACTATGGCTACACCTTC
-,-,TRBJ1-1,TRBV5-1,CASSLNTLNTEAFF,TGCGCCAGCAGCTTGAACACCCTGAACACTGAAGCTTTCTTT
-,-,TRBJ1-6,TRBV19,CASTLISDNSPLHF,TGTGCCAGTACCTTGATTTCGGATAATTCACCCCTCCACTTT
-,-,TRBJ1-1,TRBV5-1,CASSLGHSLLNTEAFF,TGCGCCAGCAGCTTGGGACACTCTCTCCTGAACACTGAAGCTTTCTTT
-,TRBD1,TRBJ2-7,TRBV5-1,CASSLTGGEQYF,TGCGCCAGCAGCTTGACAGGGGGCGAGCAGTACTTC
-,-,TRBJ2-5,TRBV7-7,CASSLLTEETQYF,TGTGCTAGCAGCTTGCTGACAGAAGAGACCCAGTACTTC
few,TRBD1,TRBJ2-7,TRBV7-9,CASSLTGVEQYF,TGTGCCAGCAGCCTGACAGGGGTCGAGCAGTACTTC
-,-,TRBJ2-3,TRBV19,CASSIVPSDTQYF,TGTGCCAGTAGTATAGTCCCTTCAGATACGCAGTATTTT